The present entry profiles one T cell receptor (beta chain) with its context. Its target is unknown. This entry comes from a study of blood T cells in healthy people across ages. The study, taken as a whole, reports: More naive CD4+ cells and higher diversity marked long-lived donors relative to aged donors.

At least 6 micrograms of total RNA were extracted per sample. Germline assignment: CDR1 SQVTM and CDR2 ANQGSEA. This CDR3 contains 12 residues. Trimming shortened V by 7 bases and J by 13 bases, and 22 bases separated the two germline ends. A J-beta primer mix and a sample-barcoded 5' primer were used in a second PCR of roughly 6 to 11 cycles. Via MiXCR, TCRdb re-called the 5' RACE reads, giving one row per CDR3 protein. The repertoire includes some 1.5 million distinct CDR3 sequences, roughly 43% of them detected once, and approximately 4.1% sits in the top ten. The clonotype originates from a woman aged 18-29 years in good health. This chain joins TRBV29-1 and TRBJ1-2; perhaps TRBD1 as D (5 bases). The sequenced material came from blood. This CDR3 is CSAPGPGTGSTF. The CDR3 DNA reads TGCAGCGCCCCGGGCCCAGGGACCGGCAGCACCTTC. Filled out from reference TRBV29-1 and TRBJ1-2, the complete variable domain reads SAVISQKPSRDICQRGTSLTIQCQVDSQVTMMFWYRQQPGQSLTLIATANQGSEATYESGFVIDKFPISRPNLTFSTLTVSNMSPEDSSIYLCSAPGPGTGSTFGSGTRLTVV.